The entry below gives a single TCR beta chain sequence along with its context. The antigen is undetermined. Constant-region reverse primers amplified full-length variable regions, followed by semi-nested Nested Universal Primer A PCR. TCRdb recomputed calls from the 5' RACE reads with MiXCR, one row per CDR3 protein. The sample has about 40,000 distinct CDR3 sequences; under 20% are singletons. Study-wide findings and caveats: Greatest tumor Treg TCR overlap was with tumor naive CD4+ cells.

Naive CD4+ T cells were purified with Tregs depleted by CD25. This receptor was taken from a female donor with breast cancer. The sequencing sample was made of naive CD4+ T cells sorted from a lymph node. Indicated subset: naive CD4+ T cells, CD4+CD45RA+CD25-.

The CDR3 region has the DNA TGTGCCTCAGGGAGAATGACTGAAGCTTTCTTT. It translates to CASGRMTEAFF. V gene TRBV6-2 or TRBV6-3 combines with J gene TRBJ1-1, with a possible D match to TRBD1 (5 bases). CDR3 length equals 11 residues. The V and J ends lost 11 bases and 5 bases respectively, with 12 bases between them. Germline CDR1 MNHEY, CDR2 SVGEGT.